A selection of T cell receptor beta chains follows, all from one sample in a study of cytomegalovirus exposure and HLA in healthy donors. TCRdb's copy holds only in-frame clones and misses some; the assay was immunoSEQ multiplex PCR. The sample has approximately 160,000 clones, roughly 75% seen once; the top ten hold over 4.5%. The specimen was PBMCs. Receptor source: a male donor in good health and CMV-seronegative. Each CDR3 is given with its conserved first and last residue. Fields, in order: V gene, clone size, J gene, D gene, CDR3 DNA, CDR3 protein. D genes are given only for firm matches. For some rows the clone size is stated as once, few or many, or as a class when expanded; others skip it.

V gene: TRBV29-1; clone size: .; J gene: TRBJ2-1; D gene: .; CDR3 DNA: TGCAGCGTTGTTGGGTTAGAGGGCCAGAACTACTACAATGAGCAGTTCTTC; CDR3 protein: CSVVGLEGQNYYNEQFF
V gene: TRBV5-1; clone size: .; J gene: TRBJ2-3; D gene: TRBD2; CDR3 DNA: TGCGCCAGCAGACTTACTAGCGGGAGGACAGATACGCAGTATTTT; CDR3 protein: CASRLTSGRTDTQYF
V gene: TRBV27; clone size: .; J gene: TRBJ2-7; D gene: TRBD2; CDR3 DNA: TGTGCCAGCAGTTTATTGGGGCGAGCGGGGGGTTCCTACGAGCAGTACTTC; CDR3 protein: CASSLLGRAGGSYEQYF
V gene: TRBV2; clone size: .; J gene: TRBJ1-1; D gene: .; CDR3 DNA: TGTGCCAGCAGTGAAGCGGCCAAGGGGGTACTGAACACTGAAGCTTTCTTT; CDR3 protein: CASSEAAKGVLNTEAFF
V gene: TRBV2; clone size: .; J gene: TRBJ2-5; D gene: TRBD2; CDR3 DNA: TGTGCCAGCTTTCTAGCGGGGGGGGAGACCCAGTACTTC; CDR3 protein: CASFLAGGETQYF
V gene: TRBV27; clone size: .; J gene: TRBJ1-1; D gene: .; CDR3 DNA: TGTGCCAGCAGTTTAACAGCCATGAACACTGAAGCTTTCTTT; CDR3 protein: CASSLTAMNTEAFF
V gene: TRBV19; clone size: .; J gene: TRBJ1-4; D gene: TRBD1; CDR3 DNA: TGTGCCAGTAGTCCCGGGACAGGGGGCAATGAAAAACTGTTTTTT; CDR3 protein: CASSPGTGGNEKLFF
V gene: TRBV28; clone size: few; J gene: TRBJ2-6; D gene: .; CDR3 DNA: TGTGCCAGCAGTTACCCGAGGCTGGGGGCCAACGTCCTGACTTTC; CDR3 protein: CASSYPRLGANVLTF
V gene: TRBV7-2; clone size: .; J gene: TRBJ2-5; D gene: .; CDR3 DNA: TGTGCCAGCAGCTTGTTTAGCGGCGAGACCCAGTACTTC; CDR3 protein: CASSLFSGETQYF
V gene: TRBV11-3; clone size: .; J gene: TRBJ2-2; D gene: TRBD1; CDR3 DNA: TGTGCCGGCAGCTTAACCGGGACAGGATTCGGCGGGGAGCTGTTTTTT; CDR3 protein: CAGSLTGTGFGGELFF
V gene: TRBV7-6; clone size: few; J gene: TRBJ2-1; D gene: .; CDR3 DNA: TGTGCCAGCAGCCCATCCCGCTCCTACCCCAATGAGCAGTTCTTC; CDR3 protein: CASSPSRSYPNEQFF
V gene: TRBV7-6; clone size: .; J gene: TRBJ2-3; D gene: TRBD2; CDR3 DNA: TGTGCCAGCAGCTCTAGCGGGGGGGCCCGTGCGCAGTATTTT; CDR3 protein: CASSSSGGARAQYF
V gene: TRBV25-1; clone size: few; J gene: TRBJ1-5; D gene: .; CDR3 DNA: TGTGCCAGCAGGAACACCCTCCGAATACCCAATCAGCCCCAGCATTTT; CDR3 protein: CASRNTLRIPNQPQHF
V gene: TRBV7-2; clone size: once; J gene: TRBJ2-3; D gene: .; CDR3 DNA: TGTGCCAGCAGCGAGGTGGTAGATACGCAGTATTTT; CDR3 protein: CASSEVVDTQYF
V gene: TRBV4-3; clone size: few; J gene: TRBJ2-1; D gene: TRBD2; CDR3 DNA: TGCGCCAGCAGCCAAGAGGCTAGCGGGAGAGATGAGCAGTTCTTC; CDR3 protein: CASSQEASGRDEQFF
V gene: TRBV2; clone size: few; J gene: TRBJ1-1; D gene: .; CDR3 DNA: TGTGCCAGCAGTGAAGATAAGGAGACTGAAGCTTTCTTT; CDR3 protein: CASSEDKETEAFF
V gene: TRBV11-2; clone size: .; J gene: TRBJ2-1; D gene: TRBD2; CDR3 DNA: TGTGCCAGCAGCTTATTGGTAGCGGGAATGAATGAGCAGTTCTTC; CDR3 protein: CASSLLVAGMNEQFF
V gene: TRBV18; clone size: few; J gene: TRBJ1-1; D gene: .; CDR3 DNA: TGTGCCAGCTCACCTCTGGGGGGGAACACTGAAGCTTTCTTT; CDR3 protein: CASSPLGGNTEAFF
V gene: TRBV18; clone size: few; J gene: TRBJ1-4; D gene: .; CDR3 DNA: TGTGCCAGCTCACCTCGGGCTAATGAAAAACTGTTTTTT; CDR3 protein: CASSPRANEKLFF
V gene: TRBV28; clone size: once; J gene: TRBJ2-2; D gene: TRBD1; CDR3 DNA: TGTGCCAGCAGTATGACAGGGTCTGGGGAGCTGTTTTTT; CDR3 protein: CASSMTGSGELFF